What follows are 13 T cell receptor beta chains derived from one specimen sequenced in a study of blood T cell repertoires in COVID-19. Repertoires were generated with immunoSEQ multiplex PCR, while TCRdb's copy carries only in-frame clones and drops some. The sample includes roughly 100,000 clones, roughly 91% seen only once; the top ten take around 6%. Sequencing used peripheral blood. These TCRs come from a human donor in a cohort sampled during active COVID-19.

V usage is TRBV12-3 or TRBV12-4 and J usage is TRBJ2-7, with TRBD1 matching 8 bases. The trim removed 6 bases at V and 2 bases at J, leaving 3 bases unmatched. The CDR3 loop spans 13 amino acids. CDR3 sequence: CASRLTGAYEQYF. In DNA, the CDR3 is TGTGCCAGCAGACTGACAGGGGCCTACGAGCAGTACTTC.

CDR3: CASSSLGAGGLREQFF. Written as DNA, the CDR3 is TGTGCCAGCAGCTCCCTCGGCGCGGGAGGGCTTAGGGAGCAGTTCTTC. The gene calls are TRBV11-3 and TRBJ2-1; 9 bases map to TRBD2. The CDR3 contains 16 residues. From germline, CDR1 is SGHNT and CDR2 YENEEA. V lost 4 bases and J lost 10; bases outside the gene matches: 14.

This clone was recorded only once. The chain links TRBV4-1 to TRBJ2-7; the match to TRBD2 covers 15 bases. Per germline, CDR1 MGHRA and CDR2 YSYEKL. V was pared by 4 bases and J by 7 bases, with 11 bases of the junction left unmatched. This CDR3 spans 17 amino acids. The CDR3 nucleotides are TGCGCCAGCAGCCCTCTCAGGACTAGCGGGAGGGCGAAAGAGCAGTACTTC. Amino acids: CASSPLRTSGRAKEQYF.

This clone was seen just once. The chain combines TRBV27 with TRBJ1-2, with D perhaps matching TRBD1 (5 bases). From germline, CDR1 is MNHEY and CDR2 SMNVEV (reference sequence). V lost 6 bases and J 0 bases, leaving 5 bases between the germline ends. This CDR3 is built from 12 residues. The CDR3 DNA sequence: TGTGCCAGCAGGACAGCTAACTATGGCTACACCTTC. It is translated as CASRTANYGYTF.

In this sample, this clone turned up once. CDR3 in amino acids: CASSPGQFGEQYF. CDR3 in DNA: TGTGCCAGCAGTCCGGGACAGTTTGGCGAGCAGTACTTC. The chain joins TRBV27 to TRBJ2-7; 7 positions match TRBD1. In germline, CDR1 is MNHEY, CDR2 SMNVEV (reference sequence). With V trimmed by 5 bases and J by 6 bases, 7 bases remained unmatched. The CDR3 spans 13 residues.

The CDR3 here is CASSITGGAVSEQFF. CDR3 nucleotide sequence: TGTGCCAGTAGTATAACGGGGGGCGCGGTCAGTGAGCAGTTCTTC. The genes are TRBV19 and TRBJ2-1; a possible D gene is TRBD2 (7 bases). The V end was cut by 2 bases, the J end by 9 bases, with 17 bases between. The CDR3 loop spans 15 amino acids. CDR1 is LNHDA and CDR2 is SQIVND in the germline V gene (reference sequence).

The V call is TRBV5-1, the J call TRBJ2-3; 7 nucleotides line up with TRBD1. CDR3 length: 15 residues. Trimming removed 4 bases from V and 0 bases from J; junction bases left unmatched: 5. CDR1 is SGHRS and CDR2 is YFSETQ in the germline V gene. The CDR3 is CASSTYRGSTDTQYF. The CDR3 DNA reads as TGCGCCAGCAGCACCTACAGGGGCAGCACAGATACGCAGTATTTT.

CDR3 sequence (DNA): TGCGCCAGCAGCCAAGATCGGGGTAGCGGGATCTACAATGAGCAGTTCTTC. The encoded protein is CASSQDRGSGIYNEQFF. The V gene is TRBV4-3, the J gene TRBJ2-1; TRBD2 aligns across 8 bases. V lost 0 bases and J lost 3; bases outside the gene matches: 7. Looked up from germline, CDR1 is LGHNA and CDR2 is YSLEER. This CDR3 has 17 amino acids.

The rearrangement links TRBV5-1 to TRBJ2-7, with TRBD1 identical over 9 bases. V shed 5 bases and J 0 bases; nucleotides not matched to a gene: 12. Germline V gene sequence: CDR1 SGHRS, CDR2 YFSETQ. This CDR3 comprises 17 residues. DNA of the CDR3: TGCGCCAGCAGTTCCTTTACCGGGACAGGGAGCTCCTACGAGCAGTACTTC. Its protein is CASSSFTGTGSSYEQYF.

The chain uses TRBV7-2 and TRBJ1-2; tentatively, D is TRBD1 (6 bases). This CDR3 region has 12 residues. Germline V gene data show CDR1 as SGHTA and CDR2 as FQGNSA. V lost 2 bases and J lost 7, with 8 bases in between. The CDR3 sequence is CASSLTQGGYTF. Written as DNA, the CDR3 is TGTGCCAGCAGCTTAACACAGGGTGGCTACACCTTC.

The chain has TRBV7-9 and TRBJ1-5, with D possibly being TRBD1 (6 bases). The CDR3 covers 16 residues. Germline-derived CDR1 and CDR2 are SEHNR and FQNEAQ (reference sequence). The V gene lost 2 bases and the J gene lost 0 bases, with 11 bases spanning the gap. CDR3 residues: CASSLRGGDSNQPQHF. The CDR3 DNA is TGTGCCAGCAGCTTACGGGGGGGCGATAGCAATCAGCCCCAGCATTTT.

This clone was observed a single time. This chain joins TRBV5-6 and TRBJ2-1, with 9 bases identical to TRBD2. Germline CDR1 and CDR2: SGHDT and YYEEEE. The trim removed 0 bases at V and 8 bases at J, leaving 9 bases unmatched. This CDR3 is built from 16 residues. The CDR3 coding sequence is TGTGCCAGCAGCTTGGGACTCGGCGGGAGGGTCGATGAGCAGTTCTTC. Amino acid sequence: CASSLGLGGRVDEQFF.

The chain has TRBV6-4 and TRBJ2-1, with TRBD2 identical over 12 bases. V trimming: 4 bases; J trimming: 8 bases; junction bases outside the gene matches: 12. Germline-derived CDR1 and CDR2 are MRHNA and SNTAGT. The CDR3 consists of 17 residues. CDR3 sequence: CASSARPVTSGSDEQFF. The CDR3 DNA reads as TGTGCCAGCAGTGCCCGCCCCGTGACTAGCGGGAGTGATGAGCAGTTCTTC.